This entry describes one T cell receptor (beta chain). The V segment lost 1 base and the J segment 9 bases; nucleotides outside the gene matches: 7. This CDR3 region has 15 residues. Per germline, CDR1 SGHKS and CDR2 YYEKEE (reference sequence). This record belongs to a study of blood T cell repertoires in COVID-19. Repertoires were generated with immunoSEQ multiplex PCR, while TCRdb's copy carries only in-frame clones and drops some. This table has more than 150,000 clones, over 70% appearing once. Specimen: PBMCs or T cells enriched from blood (not recorded which). This rearrangement joins TRBV5-5 to TRBJ1-6; 7 nucleotides agree with TRBD1. This TCR was recovered from a woman aged 60-75 years who had recovered from COVID-19. The CDR3, as DNA: TGTGCCAGCAGCTTGCGGGACAGTATCGGTTCACCCCTCCACTTT. Amino acid sequence: CASSLRDSIGSPLHF.